This T cell receptor (beta chain) was profiled in a study of CD8 T cells in Susac syndrome. Random hexamers served to reverse transcribe about 0.45 to 1 ug RNA. MiXCR, run by TCRdb on the immunoSEQ multiplex PCR reads, gives a single entry per CDR3 protein. The data show 190,000 or so distinct CDR3 sequences, 85% to 95% seen once. The study sequenced TCR beta in blood CD8+ and CD4+ T cells. The patients serving as multiple sclerosis controls were treatment-naive. They had stable or active relapsing-remitting disease and fulfilled revised McDonald criteria. TEMRA cells were FACS-enriched, with CD8+ and CD4+ T cells isolated negatively. Looked up from germline, CDR1 is SGDLS and CDR2 is YYNGEE. The CDR3 has 16 amino acids. J lost 1 base, V lost 3 bases, and 6 bases had no gene match.

Material for sequencing was CD4+ T cells from PBMCs. This TCR came from a human donor with multiple sclerosis. V usage is TRBV9 and J usage is TRBJ2-4; 8 bases match TRBD1. The CDR3 nucleotides are TGTGCCAGCAGCGCCTCGACAGGGGTGGCCAAAAACATTCAGTACTTC. Protein sequence: CASSASTGVAKNIQYF.